This TCR beta chain appears in the sequencing data of a study of PD-L1 blockade in urothelial cancer. Time point defined: pretreatment peripheral blood. Method: immunoSEQ multiplex PCR; TCRdb's copy keeps in-frame clones and lacks some. The sample contains approximately 52,000 clones, roughly 80% of which appear only once. Sequencing was performed on PBMCs, taken around atezolizumab (anti-PD-L1) treatment. This TCR was recovered from a man aged 65 to 79 with urothelial cancer.

DNA for the CDR3: TGTGCTAGTGGTTTGTTCCGGGGACTTAACTATGGCTACACCTTC. It yields the protein CASGLFRGLNYGYTF. This chain uses TRBV12-5 with TRBJ1-2; D is possibly TRBD1 (5 bases). Germline V gene data show CDR1 as LGHNT and CDR2 as FRNRAP. V was clipped by 2 bases and J by 1 base, with 11 bases between them. The CDR3 sequence is 15 residues long.